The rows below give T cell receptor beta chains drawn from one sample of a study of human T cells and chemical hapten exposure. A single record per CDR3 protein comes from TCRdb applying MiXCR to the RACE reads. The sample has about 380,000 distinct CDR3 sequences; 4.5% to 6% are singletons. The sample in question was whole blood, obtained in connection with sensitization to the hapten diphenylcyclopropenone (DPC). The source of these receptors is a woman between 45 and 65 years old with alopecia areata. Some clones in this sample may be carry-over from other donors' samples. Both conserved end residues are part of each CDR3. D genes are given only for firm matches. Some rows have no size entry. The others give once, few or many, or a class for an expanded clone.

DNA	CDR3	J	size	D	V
TGTGCCAGCAGCCCTACGGGACTAGCGGGAGCCCTAGCCAAAAACATTCAGTACTTC	CASSPTGLAGALAKNIQYF	TRBJ2-4	few	TRBD2	TRBV4-2
TGTGCCAGCAGCCAGTTAGACTGCACCGGGGAGCTGTTTTTT	CASSQLDCTGELFF	TRBJ2-2	NA	NA	TRBV3-1
TGTGCCAGCAGTCGATACGAGCAGTACTTC	CASSRYEQYF	TRBJ2-7	many	NA	TRBV28
TGCGCCAGCAGCTTGTCGCCGGATACGCAGTATTTT	CASSLSPDTQYF	TRBJ2-3	many	NA	TRBV28
TGTGCCAGCAGCTTATTAGAGTTCGGGATGGGTGAGCAGTTCTTC	CASSLLEFGMGEQFF	TRBJ2-1	NA	NA	TRBV11-1
TGTGCCAGCAGCACCCTCCAGGGAAAGGGGACAGATACGCAGTATTTT	CASSTLQGKGTDTQYF	TRBJ2-3	few	NA	TRBV9
TGTGCCAGCAGTCACGGGCACTTCTACAATGAGCAGTTCTTC	CASSHGHFYNEQFF	TRBJ2-1	many	NA	TRBV12-3/TRBV12-4
TGTGCCAGCAGTTTAAGGACAGGGCAGCTTAGGGCTGAAGCTTTCTTT	CASSLRTGQLRAEAFF	TRBJ1-1	NA	TRBD1	TRBV12-3/TRBV12-4
TGTGCCATTACCGGACAGGGAGGTTTGGACACCGGGGAGCTGTTTTTT	CAITGQGGLDTGELFF	TRBJ2-2	many	TRBD1	TRBV10-3
TGTGCCAGCAGCTTAGGCCGCCTCGCTAAGGGACTAGCGAGGGGGGCCTACGAGCAGTACTTC	CASSLGRLAKGLARGAYEQYF	TRBJ2-7	few	TRBD2	TRBV13
TGTGCCATCAGGGGGACAGCCATGAACACTGAAGCTTTCTTT	CAIRGTAMNTEAFF	TRBJ1-1	many	TRBD1	TRBV10-3
TGTGCCAGCACGACAGGGGTCGGGAATTCACCCCTCCACTTT	CASTTGVGNSPLHF	TRBJ1-6	NA	TRBD1	TRBV7-2
TGTGCCACCAGCAGACAGTACTCTAGCACAGATACGCAGTATTTT	CATSRQYSSTDTQYF	TRBJ2-3	NA	NA	TRBV15
TGCGCCAGCTCACCAGGGGCCCATCAGCCCCAGCATTTT	CASSPGAHQPQHF	TRBJ1-5	few	NA	TRBV10-2
TGTGCCAGCAGCCCGACGGGGCAGGGGGAGTATCAGCCCCAGCATTTT	CASSPTGQGEYQPQHF	TRBJ1-5	many	TRBD1	TRBV12-3/TRBV12-4
TGTGCCAGCAGCGGGGTTAACAATCAGCCCCAGCATTTT	CASSGVNNQPQHF	TRBJ1-5	few	NA	TRBV6-1
TGTGCCAGCAGTTTTAAGGGGGCGCTTCGAGGCAATCAGCCCCAGCATTTT	CASSFKGALRGNQPQHF	TRBJ1-5	NA	TRBD1	TRBV28
TGTGCCAGCAGTGTTAGCGGGAGGAGGAATGAGCAGTTCTTC	CASSVSGRRNEQFF	TRBJ2-1	many	TRBD2	TRBV6-1
TGCAGCGTTGATCCAGGGGGCGGGAGGAGTACTGAAGCTTTCTTT	CSVDPGGGRSTEAFF	TRBJ1-1	many	TRBD1	TRBV29-1
TGTGCCAGCAGCCAGGCTTCAAAAGGAGCTTTCTTT	CASSQASKGAFF	TRBJ1-1	many	NA	TRBV4-2
TGCAGTGCTAGACGACTAGGGGGGAGCTCCTACAATGAGCAGTTCTTC	CSARRLGGSSYNEQFF	TRBJ2-1	few	NA	TRBV20-1
TGTGCCAGCAGCTTACCGTCCGAGGGGTCTGGAAACACCATATATTTT	CASSLPSEGSGNTIYF	TRBJ1-3	many	NA	TRBV7-9
TGTGCCAGCAGTTCGTCGGGACTAGCGAACAATGAGCAGTTCTTC	CASSSSGLANNEQFF	TRBJ2-1	many	TRBD2	TRBV28
TGTGCCAGCAGTTTCTCAGACGGTAGCTCCTACGAGCAGTACTTC	CASSFSDGSSYEQYF	TRBJ2-7	many	NA	TRBV28
TGCAGTGCTAGGGAAATTCAAACAGGCTGGATGAACACTGAAGCTTTCTTT	CSAREIQTGWMNTEAFF	TRBJ1-1	many	NA	TRBV20-1
TGTGCCAGCAGAAGGACAGGGGACGAAAAACTGTTTTTT	CASRRTGDEKLFF	TRBJ1-4	NA	TRBD1	TRBV7-9
TGCGCCAGCAGTCTAGCGCACAGCTCCTACGAGCAGTACTTC	CASSLAHSSYEQYF	TRBJ2-7	NA	NA	TRBV5-1
TGTGCCAGCAGTTACTCCCATAATCAGCCCCAGCATTTT	CASSYSHNQPQHF	TRBJ1-5	many	NA	TRBV6-5
TGTGCCAGCACCGAGGGACAGTCACCCACAGATACGCAGTATTTT	CASTEGQSPTDTQYF	TRBJ2-3	many	TRBD1	TRBV6-5
TGCGCCAGCAGGTCGGGTGACACTGAAGCTTTCTTT	CASRSGDTEAFF	TRBJ1-1	NA	NA	TRBV4-1
TGCAGTGCTAGAGTACCTAGCGGGGGCCATGAGCAGTTCTTC	CSARVPSGGHEQFF	TRBJ2-1	few	TRBD2	TRBV20-1
TGTGCCAGCAGCTCCATACTGGGTCAGCCCCAGCATTTT	CASSSILGQPQHF	TRBJ1-5	few	NA	TRBV12-3/TRBV12-4
TGCGCCAGCAGCGTGGACAAGTATGGCTACACCTTC	CASSVDKYGYTF	TRBJ1-2	NA	NA	TRBV5-1